This T cell receptor beta chain was identified in a study of CD8 T cells in Susac syndrome. Random hexamers were used to reverse transcribe roughly 0.5 to 1 ug of RNA. One entry per CDR3 protein, called by TCRdb with MiXCR from the immunoSEQ multiplex PCR reads. The repertoire holds 130,000 or so distinct CDR3 sequences, with roughly 94% as singletons. The germline CDR1 and CDR2 sequences are SQVTM and ANQGSEA. The CDR3 length is 13 residues. With 3 bases clipped from V and 5 bases from J, the junction kept 6 bases outside the gene matches. FACS enriched CD8+ TEMRA cells, while bulk CD8+ and CD4+ were negatively isolated.

This chain connects TRBV29-1 to TRBJ2-7; 8 nucleotides line up with TRBD2. Material: CD8+ T cells from PBMCs. The TCR sequence derives from a human donor with Susac syndrome. Here the CDR3 DNA reads TGCAGCGTTGATTTAGCGGGGATTCACGAGCAGTACTTC. Protein: CSVDLAGIHEQYF.